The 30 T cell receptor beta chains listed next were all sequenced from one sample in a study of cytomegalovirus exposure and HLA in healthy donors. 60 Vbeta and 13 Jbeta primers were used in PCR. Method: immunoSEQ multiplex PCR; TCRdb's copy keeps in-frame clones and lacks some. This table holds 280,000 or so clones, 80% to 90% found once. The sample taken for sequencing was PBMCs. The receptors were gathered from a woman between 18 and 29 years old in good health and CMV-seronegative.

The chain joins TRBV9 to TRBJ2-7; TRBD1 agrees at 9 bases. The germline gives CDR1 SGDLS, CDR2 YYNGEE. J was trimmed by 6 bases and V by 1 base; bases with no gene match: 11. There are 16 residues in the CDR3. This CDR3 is CASSVKRDRELVEQYF. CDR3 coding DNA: TGTGCCAGCAGCGTAAAACGGGACAGGGAATTGGTCGAGCAGTACTTC.

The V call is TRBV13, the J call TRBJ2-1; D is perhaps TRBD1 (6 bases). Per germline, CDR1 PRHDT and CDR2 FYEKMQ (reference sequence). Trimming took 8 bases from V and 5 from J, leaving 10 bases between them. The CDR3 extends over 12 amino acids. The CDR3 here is CASLGANNEQFF. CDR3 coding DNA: TGTGCCAGCCTGGGGGCTAACAATGAGCAGTTCTTC.

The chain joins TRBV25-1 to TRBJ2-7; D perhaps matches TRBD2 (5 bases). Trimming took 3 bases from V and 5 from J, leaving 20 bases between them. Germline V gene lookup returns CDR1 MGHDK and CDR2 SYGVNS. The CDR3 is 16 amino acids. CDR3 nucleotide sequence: TGTGCCAGCAGTGAGGGAAGCGGTAGCAGGTCCCACGAGCAGTACTTC. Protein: CASSEGSGSRSHEQYF.

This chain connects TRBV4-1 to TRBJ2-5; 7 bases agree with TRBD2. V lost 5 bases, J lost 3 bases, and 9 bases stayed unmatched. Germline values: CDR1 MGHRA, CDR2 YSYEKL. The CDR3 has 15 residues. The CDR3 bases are TGCGCCAGCAGCTTCCCCCAGGGAGGGGAAGAGACCCAGTACTTC. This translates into CASSFPQGGEETQYF.

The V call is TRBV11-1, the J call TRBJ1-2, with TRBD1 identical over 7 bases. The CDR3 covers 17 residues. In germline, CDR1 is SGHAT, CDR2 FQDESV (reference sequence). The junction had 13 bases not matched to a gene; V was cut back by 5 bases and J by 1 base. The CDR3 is CASSPGDTGAFNYGYTF. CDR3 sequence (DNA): TGTGCCAGCAGCCCCGGAGATACAGGGGCCTTTAACTATGGCTACACCTTC.

CDR3 coding DNA: TGTGCCAGCAGCACAGGACAGGGCTACGAGCAGTACTTC. It specifies CASSTGQGYEQYF. The V and J genes are TRBV9 and TRBJ2-7; 8 nucleotides align to TRBD1. The germline V gene has CDR1 SGDLS and CDR2 YYNGEE. CDR3 length: 13 amino acids. V lost 4 bases and J lost 3; bases outside the gene matches: 3.

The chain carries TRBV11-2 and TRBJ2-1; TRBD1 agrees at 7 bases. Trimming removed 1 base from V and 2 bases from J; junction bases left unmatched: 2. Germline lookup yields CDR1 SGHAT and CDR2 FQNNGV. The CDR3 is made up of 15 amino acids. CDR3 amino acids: CASSLGQGPYNEQFF. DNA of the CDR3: TGTGCCAGCAGCTTAGGACAGGGACCCTACAATGAGCAGTTCTTC.

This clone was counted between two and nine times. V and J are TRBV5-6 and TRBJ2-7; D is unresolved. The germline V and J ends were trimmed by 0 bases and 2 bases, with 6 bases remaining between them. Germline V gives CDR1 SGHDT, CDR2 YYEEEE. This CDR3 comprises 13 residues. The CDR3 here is CASSLGPPYEQYF. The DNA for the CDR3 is TGTGCCAGCAGCTTGGGGCCTCCCTACGAGCAGTACTTC.

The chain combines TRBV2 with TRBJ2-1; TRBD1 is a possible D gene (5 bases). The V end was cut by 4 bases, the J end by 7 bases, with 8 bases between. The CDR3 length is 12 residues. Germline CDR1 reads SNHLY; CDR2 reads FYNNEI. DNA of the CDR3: TGTGCCAGCAGTGTACGGACAAATGAGCAGTTCTTC. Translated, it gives CASSVRTNEQFF. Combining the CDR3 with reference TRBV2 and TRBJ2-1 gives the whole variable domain EPEVTQTPSHQVTQMGQEVILRCVPISNHLYFYWYRQILGQKVEFLVSFYNNEISEKSEIFDDQFSVERPDGSNFTLKIRSTKLEDSAMYFCASSVRTNEQFFGPGTRLTVL.

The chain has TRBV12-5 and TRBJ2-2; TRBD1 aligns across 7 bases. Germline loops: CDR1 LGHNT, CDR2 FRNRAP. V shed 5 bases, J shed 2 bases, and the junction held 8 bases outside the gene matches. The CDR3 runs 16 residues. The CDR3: CASGPTGTENTGELFF. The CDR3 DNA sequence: TGTGCTAGTGGTCCGACCGGGACAGAAAACACCGGGGAGCTGTTTTTT.

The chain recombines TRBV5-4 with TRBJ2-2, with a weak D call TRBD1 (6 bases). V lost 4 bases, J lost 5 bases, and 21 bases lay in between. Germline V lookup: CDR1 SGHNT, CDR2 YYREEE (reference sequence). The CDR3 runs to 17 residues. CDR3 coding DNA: TGTGCCAGCAGCCCCCGCGACGGGACAACCGGAACCGGGGAGCTGTTTTTT. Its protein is CASSPRDGTTGTGELFF. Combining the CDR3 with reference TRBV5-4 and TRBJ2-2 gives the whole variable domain ETGVTQSPTHLIKTRGQQVTLRCSSQSGHNTVSWYQQALGQGPQFIFQYYREEENGRGNFPPRFSGLQFPNYSSELNVNALELDDSALYLCASSPRDGTTGTGELFFGEGSRLTVL.

The DNA of the CDR3 is TGCAGCGTTGAGGGGACAGGGGGGACTGAAGCTTTCTTT. Its protein is CSVEGTGGTEAFF. V gene TRBV29-1 combines with J gene TRBJ1-1, with 11 bases aligning to TRBD1. This CDR3 region has 13 residues. The germline gives CDR1 SQVTM, CDR2 ANQGSEA. Trimming cost V 3 bases and J 5 bases; bases outside gene matches: 2.

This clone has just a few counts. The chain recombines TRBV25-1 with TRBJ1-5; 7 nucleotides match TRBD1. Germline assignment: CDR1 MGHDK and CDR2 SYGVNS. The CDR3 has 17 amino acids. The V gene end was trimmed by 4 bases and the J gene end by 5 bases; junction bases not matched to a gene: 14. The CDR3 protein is CASSVSHRGRMDQPQHF. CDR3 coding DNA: TGTGCCAGCAGTGTGTCCCACAGGGGCCGCATGGATCAGCCCCAGCATTTT.

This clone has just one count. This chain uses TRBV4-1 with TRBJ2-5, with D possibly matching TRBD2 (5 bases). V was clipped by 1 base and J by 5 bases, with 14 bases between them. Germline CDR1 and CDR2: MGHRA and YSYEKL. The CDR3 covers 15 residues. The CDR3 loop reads CASSQVSRGWETQYF. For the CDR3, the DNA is TGCGCCAGCAGCCAAGTGTCCCGCGGGTGGGAGACCCAGTACTTC.

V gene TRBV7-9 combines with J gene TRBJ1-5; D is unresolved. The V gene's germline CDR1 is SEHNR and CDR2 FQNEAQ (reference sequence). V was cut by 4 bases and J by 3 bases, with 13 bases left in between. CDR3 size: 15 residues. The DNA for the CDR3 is TGTGCCAGCAGCTGGGGAGAGGTGGACAATCAGCCCCAGCATTTT. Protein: CASSWGEVDNQPQHF.

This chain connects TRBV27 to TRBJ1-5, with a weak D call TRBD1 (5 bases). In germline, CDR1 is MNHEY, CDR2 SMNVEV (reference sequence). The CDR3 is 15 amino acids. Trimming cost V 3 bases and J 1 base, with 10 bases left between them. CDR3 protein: CASSFTGGSNQPQHF. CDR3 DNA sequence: TGTGCCAGCAGTTTCACAGGAGGGAGCAATCAGCCCCAGCATTTT.

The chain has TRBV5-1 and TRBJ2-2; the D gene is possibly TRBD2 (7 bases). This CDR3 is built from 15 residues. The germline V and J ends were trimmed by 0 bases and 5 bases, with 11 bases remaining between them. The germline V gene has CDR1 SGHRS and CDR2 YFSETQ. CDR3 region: CASSLDGGRTGELFF. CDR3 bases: TGCGCCAGCAGCTTGGACGGGGGGCGGACCGGGGAGCTGTTTTTT.

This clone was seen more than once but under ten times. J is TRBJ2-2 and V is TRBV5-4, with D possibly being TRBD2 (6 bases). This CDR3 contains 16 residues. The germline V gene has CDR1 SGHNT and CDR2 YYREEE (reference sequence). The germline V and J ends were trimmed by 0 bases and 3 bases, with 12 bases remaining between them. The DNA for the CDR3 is TGTGCCAGCAGCTTGGGACCTCCGGGGGACACCGGGGAGCTGTTTTTT. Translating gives CASSLGPPGDTGELFF.

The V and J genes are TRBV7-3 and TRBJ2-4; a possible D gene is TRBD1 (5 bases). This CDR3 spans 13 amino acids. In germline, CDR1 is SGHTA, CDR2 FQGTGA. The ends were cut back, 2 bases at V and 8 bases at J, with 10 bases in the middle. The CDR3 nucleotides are TGTGCCAGCAGCTTACAGGGTAGGGACATTCAGTACTTC. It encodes CASSLQGRDIQYF.

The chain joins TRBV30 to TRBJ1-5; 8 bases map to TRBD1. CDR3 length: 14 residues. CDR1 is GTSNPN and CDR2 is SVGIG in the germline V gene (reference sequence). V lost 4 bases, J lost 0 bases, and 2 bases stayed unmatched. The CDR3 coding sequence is TGTGCCTGGACCCAGGGGGCTAGCAATCAGCCCCAGCATTTT. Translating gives CAWTQGASNQPQHF.

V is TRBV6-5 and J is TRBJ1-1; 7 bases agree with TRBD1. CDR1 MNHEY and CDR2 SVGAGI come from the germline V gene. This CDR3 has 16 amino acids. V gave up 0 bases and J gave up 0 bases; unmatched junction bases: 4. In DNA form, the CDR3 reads TGTGCCAGCAGTTACTCGGGGACAGAGCTGAACACTGAAGCTTTCTTT. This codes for CASSYSGTELNTEAFF.

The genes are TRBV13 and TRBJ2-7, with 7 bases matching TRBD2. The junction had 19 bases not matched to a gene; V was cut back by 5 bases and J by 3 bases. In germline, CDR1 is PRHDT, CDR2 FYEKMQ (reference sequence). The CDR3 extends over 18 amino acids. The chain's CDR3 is CASSRGLVAALGDYEQYF. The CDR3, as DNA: TGTGCCAGCAGCCGCGGACTAGTCGCCGCTTTGGGTGACTACGAGCAGTACTTC.

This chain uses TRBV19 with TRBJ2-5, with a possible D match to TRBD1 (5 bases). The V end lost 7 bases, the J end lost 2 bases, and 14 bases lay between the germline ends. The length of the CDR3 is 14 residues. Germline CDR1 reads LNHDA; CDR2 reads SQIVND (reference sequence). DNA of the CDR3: TGTGCCAGTATGCATCAGGCAGGGCAAGAGACCCAGTACTTC. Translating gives CASMHQAGQETQYF. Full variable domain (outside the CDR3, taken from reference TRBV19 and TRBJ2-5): DGGITQSPKYLFRKEGQNVTLSCEQNLNHDAMYWYRQDPGQGLRLIYYSQIVNDFQKGDIAEGYSVSREKKESFPLTVTSAQKNPTAFYLCASMHQAGQETQYFGPGTRLLVL.

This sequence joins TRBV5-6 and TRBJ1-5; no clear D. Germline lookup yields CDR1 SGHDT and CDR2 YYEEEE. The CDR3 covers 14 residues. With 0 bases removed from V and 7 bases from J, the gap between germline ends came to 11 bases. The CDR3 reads CASSLAGSGQPQHF. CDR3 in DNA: TGTGCCAGCAGCTTGGCGGGGAGCGGACAGCCCCAGCATTTT. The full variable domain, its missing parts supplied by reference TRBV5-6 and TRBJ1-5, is DAGVTQSPTHLIKTRGQQVTLRCSPKSGHDTVSWYQQALGQGPQFIFQYYEEEERQRGNFPDRFSGHQFPNYSSELNVNALLLGDSALYLCASSLAGSGQPQHFGDGTRLSIL.

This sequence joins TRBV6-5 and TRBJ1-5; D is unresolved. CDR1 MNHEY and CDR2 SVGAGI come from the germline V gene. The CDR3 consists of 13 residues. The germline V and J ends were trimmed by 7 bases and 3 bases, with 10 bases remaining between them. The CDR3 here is CASMRGDNQPQHF. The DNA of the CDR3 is TGTGCCAGCATGCGAGGTGACAATCAGCCCCAGCATTTT.

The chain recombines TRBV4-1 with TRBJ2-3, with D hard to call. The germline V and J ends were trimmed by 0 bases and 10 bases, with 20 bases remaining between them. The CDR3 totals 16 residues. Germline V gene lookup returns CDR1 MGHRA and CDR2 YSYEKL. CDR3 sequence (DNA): TGCGCCAGCAGCCAAGACGAGACTTCTTTATCCTTCGCGCAGTATTTT. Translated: CASSQDETSLSFAQYF.

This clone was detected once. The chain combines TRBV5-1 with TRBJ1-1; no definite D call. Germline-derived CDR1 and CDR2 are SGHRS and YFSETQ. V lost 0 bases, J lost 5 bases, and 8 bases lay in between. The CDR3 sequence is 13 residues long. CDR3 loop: CASSLGQRTEAFF. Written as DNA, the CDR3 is TGCGCCAGCAGCTTGGGGCAGCGGACTGAAGCTTTCTTT.

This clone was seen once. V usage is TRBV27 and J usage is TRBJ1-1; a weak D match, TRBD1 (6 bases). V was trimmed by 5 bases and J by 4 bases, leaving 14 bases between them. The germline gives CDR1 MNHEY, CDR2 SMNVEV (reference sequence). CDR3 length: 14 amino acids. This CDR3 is CASSAITGSTEAFF. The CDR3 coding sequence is TGTGCCAGCAGTGCAATTACAGGGAGCACTGAAGCTTTCTTT.

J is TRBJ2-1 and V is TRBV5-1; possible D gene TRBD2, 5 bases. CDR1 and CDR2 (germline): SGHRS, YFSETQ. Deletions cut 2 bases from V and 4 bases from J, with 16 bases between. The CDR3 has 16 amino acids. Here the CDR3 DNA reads TGCGCCAGCAGCTTCTCATCCGCATCGGGGTACAATGAGCAGTTCTTC. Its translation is CASSFSSASGYNEQFF.

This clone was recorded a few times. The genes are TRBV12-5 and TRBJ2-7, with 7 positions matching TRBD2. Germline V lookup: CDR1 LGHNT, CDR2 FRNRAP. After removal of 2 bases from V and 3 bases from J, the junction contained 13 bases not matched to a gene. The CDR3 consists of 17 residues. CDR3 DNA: TGTGCTAGTGGTTTGAGGGTAGCGGGCCCCGGTCGCTACGAGCAGTACTTC. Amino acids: CASGLRVAGPGRYEQYF.